This T cell receptor beta chain was documented in a study of blood T cell repertoires in COVID-19. This CDR3 is 15 amino acids long. J was trimmed by 13 bases and V by 4 bases; bases with no gene match: 13. Germline CDR1 reads SGHRS; CDR2 reads YFSETQ. Produced via immunoSEQ multiplex PCR; TCRdb's table is partial and in-frame only. The table has around 220,000 clones, 82% seen once. Sequencing used peripheral blood. V gene TRBV5-1 combines with J gene TRBJ1-6; 8 nucleotides align to TRBD1. The TCR sequence derives from a woman older than 75 with active or convalescent COVID-19. The CDR3 loop reads CASSPNPDRETPLHF. The CDR3 DNA reads as TGCGCCAGCAGCCCAAACCCGGACAGGGAGACTCCCCTCCACTTT.